This T cell receptor beta chain is from a study of CXCR3-negative and CXCR3-positive naive CD8 T cells. In germline, CDR1 is SQVTM, CDR2 ANQGSEA. This CDR3 comprises 14 residues. The libraries of TRB cDNA were constructed through 5' RACE using UMI labels. From the 5' RACE reads, TCRdb lists one entry per CDR3 protein and no DNA. Its listing shows just under 45,000 distinct CDR3 sequences. Sorting was done in triplicate for each CD8+ T cell subset (roughly 300,000 cells each). A word on this clonotype: Its antigen remains unidentified.

Study-wide results and limits: TRB CDR3 properties were used to infer TCR strength, and surface CD5 was comparable between naive subsets.

The source is a human donor in good health. Some clones in this sample may be carry-over from other donors' samples. The V and J genes are TRBV29-1 and TRBJ2-7; as DNA is missing, the TRBD1 call by TCRdb cannot be tested. Sequencing was done on a sample of memory CD8+ T cells from blood. The CDR3 protein is CSVLSTDRYYEQYF.